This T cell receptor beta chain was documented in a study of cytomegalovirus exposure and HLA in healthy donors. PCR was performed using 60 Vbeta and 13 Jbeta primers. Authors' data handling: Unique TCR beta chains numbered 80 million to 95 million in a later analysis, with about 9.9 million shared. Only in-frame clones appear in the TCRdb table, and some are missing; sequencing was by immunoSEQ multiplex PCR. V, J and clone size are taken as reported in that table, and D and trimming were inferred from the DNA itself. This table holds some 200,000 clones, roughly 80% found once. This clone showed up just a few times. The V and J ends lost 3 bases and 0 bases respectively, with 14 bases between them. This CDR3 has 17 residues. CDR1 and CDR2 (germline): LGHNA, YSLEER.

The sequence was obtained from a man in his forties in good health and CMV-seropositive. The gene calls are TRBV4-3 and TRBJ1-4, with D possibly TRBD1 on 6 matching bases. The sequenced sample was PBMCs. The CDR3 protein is CASSQSDRPATNEKLFF. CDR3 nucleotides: TGCGCCAGCAGCCAGTCAGACAGGCCCGCAACTAATGAAAAACTGTTTTTT.